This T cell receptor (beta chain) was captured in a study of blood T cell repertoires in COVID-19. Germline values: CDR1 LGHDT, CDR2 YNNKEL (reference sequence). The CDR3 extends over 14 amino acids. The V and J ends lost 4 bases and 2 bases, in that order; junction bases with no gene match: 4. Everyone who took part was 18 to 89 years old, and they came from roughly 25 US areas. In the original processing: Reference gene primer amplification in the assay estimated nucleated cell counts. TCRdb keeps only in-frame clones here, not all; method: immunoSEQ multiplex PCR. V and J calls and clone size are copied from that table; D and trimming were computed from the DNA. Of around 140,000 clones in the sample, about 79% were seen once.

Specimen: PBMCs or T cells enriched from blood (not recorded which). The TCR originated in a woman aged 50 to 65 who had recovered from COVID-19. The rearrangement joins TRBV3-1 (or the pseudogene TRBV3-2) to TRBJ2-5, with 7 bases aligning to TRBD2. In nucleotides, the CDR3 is TGTGCCAGCAGCCGTCTAGCGGTACAAGAGACCCAGTACTTC. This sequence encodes CASSRLAVQETQYF.